One and the same sample provided the 3 T cell receptor beta chains below, sequenced in a study of control samples from healthy donors and cancer patients. The method was immunoSEQ multiplex PCR; TCRdb's version includes in-frame clones alone and lacks a portion of them. The top ten hold about 36% of the sample, which has more than 75,000 clones, less than 85% seen once. The specimen sequenced was PBMCs. The receptors here all came from a man in his 70s with lung cancer.

V and J are TRBV5-1 and TRBJ1-2; D remains ambiguous. Germline V CDR1 and CDR2: SGHRS, YFSETQ. The germline V and J ends were trimmed by 4 bases and 7 bases, with 11 bases remaining between them. This CDR3 has 12 amino acids. CDR3 bases: TGCGCCAGCAGCCCAGACAAGGGTGGCTACACCTTC. Amino acid sequence: CASSPDKGGYTF.

J is TRBJ2-7 and V is TRBV18, with unresolved D. Trimming removed 3 bases at V and 6 bases at J, with 15 bases between. Germline V gene data show CDR1 as KGHSH and CDR2 as LQKENI. This CDR3 has 14 amino acids. The CDR3 region has the DNA TGTGCCAGCTCACCCTACGGGTCCGGCGGCGAGCAGTACTTC. Translating gives CASSPYGSGGEQYF.

This sequence joins TRBV6-1 and TRBJ1-1; D is unresolved. Germline CDR1 and CDR2: MNHNS and SASEGT. Trimming pared 2 bases from V and 14 bases from J, leaving 12 bases between. CDR3 length: 11 amino acids. CDR3 sequence (DNA): TGTGCCAGCAGTGAACGGGTATCGGGCTTCTTT. Translation gives CASSERVSGFF.